This T cell receptor (beta chain) came from a study of T cell clones after liver transplantation. Background on the study: TCRbeta sequencing after a pre-transplant mixed lymphocyte reaction identified graft-donor-reactive clones, later tracked in post-transplant blood.

The data were produced by immunoSEQ multiplex PCR, yet TCRdb's version contains in-frame clones alone and is incomplete. The sample contains around 78,000 clones, 70% to 90% of which appear only once. V was pared by 2 bases and J by 0 bases, with 9 bases of the junction left unmatched. CDR1 SGHVS and CDR2 FNYEAQ come from the germline V gene. The CDR3 runs 19 residues. The receptor was derived from a human patient who received a liver transplant. Some T cells may be transferred from the graft donor. The rearrangement links TRBV7-6 to TRBJ2-2; 10 bases are a match to TRBD2. The input for sequencing was CD4+ T cells from blood, taken at the 22-month timepoint. CDR3 sequence reads: CASSLRPSSGGANTGELFF. The CDR3 region has the DNA TGTGCCAGCAGCTTACGGCCCTCTAGCGGGGGAGCGAACACCGGGGAGCTGTTTTTT.